A selection of T cell receptor beta chains follows, all from one sample in a study of blood T cell repertoires in COVID-19. Assay used: immunoSEQ multiplex PCR; TCRdb lists only in-frame clones, some missing. The table shows about 320,000 clones, with over 85% occurring only once. The specimen sequenced was PBMCs or T cells enriched from blood (not recorded which). These receptors were obtained from a man in his fifties or sixties who had recovered from COVID-19. CDR3s include the opening cysteine and the closing phenylalanine or tryptophan. Fields, in order: V gene, CDR3 protein.

>TRBV10-3
CAIRNSGGNQPQHF
>TRBV7-8
CASSLGFRTGASSYNEQFF
>TRBV5-4
CASSLLPPGLAGVDEQFF
>TRBV7-9
CASSQGNTEAFF
>TRBV5-1
CASADTMNTEAFF
>TRBV6-2/TRBV6-3
CASTPRTPYGYTF
>TRBV5-4
CASSSGGSGIPYEQYF
>TRBV29-1
CSVEVGGTAFF
>TRBV7-3
CASSLTVGAPEAFF
>TRBV4-2
CASSQSEGGLYEQYF
>TRBV6-4
CASSRGFASRNEQFF
>TRBV7-2
CASGPGGGQGAAGYTF
>TRBV25-1
CASSEILLADSPGELFF
>TRBV13
CASSRTGERNTEAFF
>TRBV10-3
CAISESIGGDGYTF
>TRBV5-1
CASSLAQRESAEFTDTQYF
>TRBV6-5
CASSSSAATGIAPLHF
>TRBV5-1
CASSLLKSEANSPLHF
>TRBV6-1
CASSEGLAGNQPQHF
>TRBV6-1
CASSEPLLGGGRDEQFF
>TRBV6-6
CASSYQGGPLNTIYF
>TRBV5-1
CASSPAGRMNTGELFF
>TRBV19
CASSWTKISSYNEQFF
>TRBV9
CASSGAGVGRTEAFF
>TRBV10-3
CAISEVKTSGNTDTQYF
>TRBV15
CATSREPSGRRSYNEQFF
>TRBV7-9
CASSYGGYEQFF
>TRBV12-3/TRBV12-4
CASSQLISTEAFF